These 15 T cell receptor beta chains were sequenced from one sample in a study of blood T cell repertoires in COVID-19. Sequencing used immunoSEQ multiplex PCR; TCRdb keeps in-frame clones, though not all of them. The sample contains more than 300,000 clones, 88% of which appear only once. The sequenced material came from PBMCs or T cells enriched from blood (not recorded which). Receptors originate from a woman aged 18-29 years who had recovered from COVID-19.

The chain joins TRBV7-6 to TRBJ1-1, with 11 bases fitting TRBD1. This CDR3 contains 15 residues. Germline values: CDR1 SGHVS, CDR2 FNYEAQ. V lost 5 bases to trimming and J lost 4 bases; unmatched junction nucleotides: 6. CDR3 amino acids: CASSTTGTGGTEAFF. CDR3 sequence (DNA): TGTGCCAGCAGCACAACCGGGACAGGGGGCACTGAAGCTTTCTTT.

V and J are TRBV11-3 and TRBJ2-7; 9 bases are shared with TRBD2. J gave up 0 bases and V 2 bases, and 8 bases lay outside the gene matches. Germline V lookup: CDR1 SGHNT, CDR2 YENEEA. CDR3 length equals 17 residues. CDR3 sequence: CASSLWDRTSDSYEQYF. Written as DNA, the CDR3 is TGTGCCAGCAGCTTATGGGATAGGACTAGCGACTCCTACGAGCAGTACTTC.

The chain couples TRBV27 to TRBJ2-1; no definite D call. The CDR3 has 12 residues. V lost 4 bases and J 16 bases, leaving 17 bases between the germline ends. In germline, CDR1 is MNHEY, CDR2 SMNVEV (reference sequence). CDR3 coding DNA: TGTGCCAGCAGTTCCGGCTCTAGTCACTACTTCTTC. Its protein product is CASSSGSSHYFF.

CDR3 residues: CASSQANRVQETQYF. CDR3 coding DNA: TGCGCCAGCAGCCAAGCGAACAGGGTTCAAGAGACCCAGTACTTC. The genes are TRBV4-1 and TRBJ2-5; maybe TRBD1 (6 bases). With 1 base removed from V and 2 bases from J, the gap between germline ends came to 11 bases. The CDR3 is made up of 15 amino acids. Per the germline V gene, CDR1 is MGHRA and CDR2 is YSYEKL.

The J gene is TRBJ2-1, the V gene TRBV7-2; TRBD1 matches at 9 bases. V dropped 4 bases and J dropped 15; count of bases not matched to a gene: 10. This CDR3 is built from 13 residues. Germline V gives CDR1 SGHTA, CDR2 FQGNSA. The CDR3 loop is CASSSSSGTGLFF. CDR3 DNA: TGTGCCAGCAGCTCGAGCTCCGGGACAGGGCTGTTCTTC.

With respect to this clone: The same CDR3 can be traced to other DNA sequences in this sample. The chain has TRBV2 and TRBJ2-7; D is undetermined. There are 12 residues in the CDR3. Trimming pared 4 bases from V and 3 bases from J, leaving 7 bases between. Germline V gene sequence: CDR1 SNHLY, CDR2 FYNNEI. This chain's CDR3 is CASSGGVYEQYF. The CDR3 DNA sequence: TGTGCCAGCAGTGGAGGCGTCTACGAGCAGTACTTC.

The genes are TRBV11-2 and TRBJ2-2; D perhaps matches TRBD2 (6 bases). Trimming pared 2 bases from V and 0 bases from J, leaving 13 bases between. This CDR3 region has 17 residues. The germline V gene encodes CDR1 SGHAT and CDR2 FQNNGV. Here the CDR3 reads CASSLFPRGTNTGELFF. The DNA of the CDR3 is TGTGCCAGCAGCTTATTCCCGCGGGGCACGAACACCGGGGAGCTGTTTTTT.

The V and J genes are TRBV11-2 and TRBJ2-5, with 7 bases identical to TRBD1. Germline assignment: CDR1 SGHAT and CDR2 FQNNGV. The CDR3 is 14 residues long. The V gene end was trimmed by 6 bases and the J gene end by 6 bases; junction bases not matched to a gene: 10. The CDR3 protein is CASSQGVFGKTQYF. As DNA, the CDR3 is TGTGCCAGCAGTCAGGGGGTTTTTGGAAAGACCCAGTACTTC.

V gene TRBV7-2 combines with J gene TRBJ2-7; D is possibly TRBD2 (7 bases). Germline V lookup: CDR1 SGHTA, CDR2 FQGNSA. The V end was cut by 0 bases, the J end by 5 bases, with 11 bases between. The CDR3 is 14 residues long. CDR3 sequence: CASSLAGGPHEQYF. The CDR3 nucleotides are TGTGCCAGCAGCTTAGCCGGGGGGCCCCACGAGCAGTACTTC.

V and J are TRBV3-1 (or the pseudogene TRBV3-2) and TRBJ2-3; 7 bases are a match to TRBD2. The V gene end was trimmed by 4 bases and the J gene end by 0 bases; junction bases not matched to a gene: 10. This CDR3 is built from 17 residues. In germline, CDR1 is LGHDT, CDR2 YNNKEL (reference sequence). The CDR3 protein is CASSRLNQRGSTDTQYF. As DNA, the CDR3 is TGTGCCAGCAGCCGCCTAAACCAGCGGGGTAGCACAGATACGCAGTATTTT.

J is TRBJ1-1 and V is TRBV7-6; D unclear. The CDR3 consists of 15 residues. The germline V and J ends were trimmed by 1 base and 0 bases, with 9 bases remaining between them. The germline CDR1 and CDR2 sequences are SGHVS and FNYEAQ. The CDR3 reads CASSLESEMNTEAFF. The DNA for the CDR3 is TGTGCCAGCAGCTTAGAATCGGAGATGAACACTGAAGCTTTCTTT.

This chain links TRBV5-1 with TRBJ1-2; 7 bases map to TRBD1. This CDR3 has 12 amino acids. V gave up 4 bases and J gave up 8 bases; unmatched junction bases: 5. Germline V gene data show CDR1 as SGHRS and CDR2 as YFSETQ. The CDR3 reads CASSPTGLGYTF. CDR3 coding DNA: TGCGCCAGCAGCCCGACAGGGTTGGGCTACACCTTC.

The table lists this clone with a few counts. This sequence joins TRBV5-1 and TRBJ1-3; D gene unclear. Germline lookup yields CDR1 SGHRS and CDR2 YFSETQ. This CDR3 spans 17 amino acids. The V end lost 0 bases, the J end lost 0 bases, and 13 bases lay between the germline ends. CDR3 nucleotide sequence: TGCGCCAGCAGCTTGGGGGAGGGTGTCTACTCTGGAAACACCATATATTTT. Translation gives CASSLGEGVYSGNTIYF.

Here the CDR3 DNA reads TGCGCCAGCAGCGCCCGACCCGGGACAGGGGACTACAATGAGCAGTTCTTC. Translation gives CASSARPGTGDYNEQFF. This chain joins TRBV4-1 and TRBJ2-1; 10 bases agree with TRBD1. CDR1 is MGHRA and CDR2 is YSYEKL in the germline V gene. This CDR3 is 17 amino acids long. V dropped 5 bases and J dropped 3; count of bases not matched to a gene: 10.

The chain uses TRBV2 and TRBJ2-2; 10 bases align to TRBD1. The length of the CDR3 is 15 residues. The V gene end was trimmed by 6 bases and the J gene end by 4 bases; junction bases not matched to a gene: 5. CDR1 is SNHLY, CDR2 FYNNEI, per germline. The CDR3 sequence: CASRAGTGATGELFF. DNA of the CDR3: TGTGCCAGCAGGGCTGGGACAGGGGCCACCGGGGAGCTGTTTTTT.